This T cell receptor beta chain was sequenced in a study of T cell responses to AZD1222 COVID-19 vaccine. Study-level points and caveats: Two doses of AZD1222 preceded a rise in Spike-specific TCR breadth and depth.

Remarks on this clone: Its antigen is as yet unknown. Distinct nucleotide sequences in the sample also encode this CDR3.

The CDR3 contains 13 residues. The germline CDR1 and CDR2 sequences are KGHSH and LQKENI. V lost 3 bases and J 2 bases, leaving 7 bases between the germline ends. Method: immunoSEQ multiplex PCR; TCRdb's copy keeps in-frame clones and lacks some. The top ten clones hold 20% to 25% of a sample with roughly 79,000 clones, approximately 78% of them seen once. V is TRBV18 and J is TRBJ1-2; tentative D call: TRBD1 (5 bases). This TCR derives from an adult in good health. Sequencing used peripheral blood, obtained on day 0 of AZD1222 vaccination. The CDR3 loop is CASSPGDNYGYTF. The DNA of the CDR3 is TGTGCCAGCTCACCGGGGGACAACTATGGCTACACCTTC.